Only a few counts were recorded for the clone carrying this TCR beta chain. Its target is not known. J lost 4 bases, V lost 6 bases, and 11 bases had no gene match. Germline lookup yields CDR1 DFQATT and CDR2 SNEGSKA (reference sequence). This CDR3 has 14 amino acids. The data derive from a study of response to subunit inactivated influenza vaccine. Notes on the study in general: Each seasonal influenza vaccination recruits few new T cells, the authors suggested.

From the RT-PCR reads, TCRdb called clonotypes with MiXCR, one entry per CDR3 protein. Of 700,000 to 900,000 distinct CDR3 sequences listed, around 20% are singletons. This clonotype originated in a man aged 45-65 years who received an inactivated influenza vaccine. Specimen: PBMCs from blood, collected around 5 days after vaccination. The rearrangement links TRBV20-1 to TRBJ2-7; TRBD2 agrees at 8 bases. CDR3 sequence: CSASPGTRKYEQYF. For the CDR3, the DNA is TGCAGTGCGTCCCCCGGGACTAGAAAATACGAGCAGTACTTC.